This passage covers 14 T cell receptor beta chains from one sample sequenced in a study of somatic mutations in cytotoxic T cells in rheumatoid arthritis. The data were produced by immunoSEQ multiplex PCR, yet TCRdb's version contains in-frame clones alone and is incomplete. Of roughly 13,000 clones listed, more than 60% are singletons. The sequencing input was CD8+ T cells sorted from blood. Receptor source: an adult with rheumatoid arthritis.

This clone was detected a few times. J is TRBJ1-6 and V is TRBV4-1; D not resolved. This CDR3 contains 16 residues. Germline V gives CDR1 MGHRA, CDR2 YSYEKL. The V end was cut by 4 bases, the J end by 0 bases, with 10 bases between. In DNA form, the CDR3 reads TGCGCCAGCAGCCGTGTCATAAGCTCCTATAATTCACCCCTCCACTTT. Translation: CASSRVISSYNSPLHF.

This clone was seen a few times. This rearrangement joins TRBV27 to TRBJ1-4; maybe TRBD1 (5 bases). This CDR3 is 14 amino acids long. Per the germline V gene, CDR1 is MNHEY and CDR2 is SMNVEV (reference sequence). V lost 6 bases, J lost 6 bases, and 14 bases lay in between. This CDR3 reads CASRTLGRDEKLFF. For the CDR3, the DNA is TGTGCCAGCAGGACCTTGGGACGGGATGAAAAACTGTTTTTT.

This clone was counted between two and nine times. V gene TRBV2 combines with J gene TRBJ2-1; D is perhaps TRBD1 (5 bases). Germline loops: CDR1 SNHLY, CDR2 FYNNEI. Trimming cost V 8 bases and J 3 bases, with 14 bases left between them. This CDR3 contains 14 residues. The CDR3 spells CASSVRGLYNEQFF. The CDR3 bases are TGTGCCAGCTCGGTTAGGGGCCTCTACAATGAGCAGTTCTTC.

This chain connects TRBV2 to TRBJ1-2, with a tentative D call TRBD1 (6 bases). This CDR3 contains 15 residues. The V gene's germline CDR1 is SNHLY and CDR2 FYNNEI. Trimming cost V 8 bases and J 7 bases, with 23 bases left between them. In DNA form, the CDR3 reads TGTGCCAGCGGCCAGCCAAGACAGGCACCGCTTGGCTACACCTTC. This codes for CASGQPRQAPLGYTF.

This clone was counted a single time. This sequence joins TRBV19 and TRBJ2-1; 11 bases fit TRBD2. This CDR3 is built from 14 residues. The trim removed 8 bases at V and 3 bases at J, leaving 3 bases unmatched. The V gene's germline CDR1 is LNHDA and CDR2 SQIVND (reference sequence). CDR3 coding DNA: TGTGCCAGTGCTCTAGCGGGGGGCTACAATGAGCAGTTCTTC. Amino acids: CASALAGGYNEQFF.

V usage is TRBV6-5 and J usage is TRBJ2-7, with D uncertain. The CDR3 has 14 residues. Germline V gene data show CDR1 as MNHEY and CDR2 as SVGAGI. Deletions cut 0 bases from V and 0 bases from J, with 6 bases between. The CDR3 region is CASSYSAYSYEQYF. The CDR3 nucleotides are TGTGCCAGCAGTTACTCAGCATACTCCTACGAGCAGTACTTC.

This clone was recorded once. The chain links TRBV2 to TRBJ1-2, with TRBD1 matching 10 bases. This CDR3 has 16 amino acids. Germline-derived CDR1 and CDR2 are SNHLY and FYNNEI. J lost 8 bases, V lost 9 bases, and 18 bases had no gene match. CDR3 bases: TGTGCCAGAACTTCGGGACAGGGGCTATTAACCTCGGGCTACACCTTC. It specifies CARTSGQGLLTSGYTF. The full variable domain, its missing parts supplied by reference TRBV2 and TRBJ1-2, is EPEVTQTPSHQVTQMGQEVILRCVPISNHLYFYWYRQILGQKVEFLVSFYNNEISEKSEIFDDQFSVERPDGSNFTLKIRSTKLEDSAMYFCARTSGQGLLTSGYTFGSGTRLTVV.

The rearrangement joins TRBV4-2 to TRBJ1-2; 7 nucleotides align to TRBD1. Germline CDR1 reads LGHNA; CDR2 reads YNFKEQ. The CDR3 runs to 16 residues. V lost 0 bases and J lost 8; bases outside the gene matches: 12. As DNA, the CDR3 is TGTGCCAGCAGCCAAGACAAGAGAAGGACAGGCGTCGGCTACACCTTC. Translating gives CASSQDKRRTGVGYTF.

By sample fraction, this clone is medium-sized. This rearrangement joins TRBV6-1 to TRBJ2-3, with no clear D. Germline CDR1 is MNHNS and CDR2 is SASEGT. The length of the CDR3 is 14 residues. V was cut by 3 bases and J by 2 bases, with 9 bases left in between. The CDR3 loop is CASSEWAATDTQYF. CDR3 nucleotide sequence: TGTGCCAGCAGTGAGTGGGCCGCCACAGATACGCAGTATTTT.

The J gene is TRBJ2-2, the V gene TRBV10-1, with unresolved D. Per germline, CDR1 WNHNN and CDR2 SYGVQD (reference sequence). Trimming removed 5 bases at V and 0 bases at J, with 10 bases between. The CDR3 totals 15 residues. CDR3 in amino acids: CASSSDLANTGELFF. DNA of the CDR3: TGCGCCAGCAGTTCGGACCTAGCGAACACCGGGGAGCTGTTTTTT.

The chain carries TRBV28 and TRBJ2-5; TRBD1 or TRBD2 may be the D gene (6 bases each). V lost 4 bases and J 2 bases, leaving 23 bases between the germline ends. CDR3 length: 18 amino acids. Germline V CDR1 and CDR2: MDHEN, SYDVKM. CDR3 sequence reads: CASSYRVVVRGAQETQYF. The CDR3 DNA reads TGTGCCAGCAGTTACAGGGTTGTGGTGCGGGGAGCACAAGAGACCCAGTACTTC. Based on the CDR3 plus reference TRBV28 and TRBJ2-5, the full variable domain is DVKVTQSSRYLVKRTGEKVFLECVQDMDHENMFWYRQDPGLGLRLIYFSYDVKMKEKGDIPEGYSVSREKKERFSLILESASTNQTSMYLCASSYRVVVRGAQETQYFGPGTRLLVL.

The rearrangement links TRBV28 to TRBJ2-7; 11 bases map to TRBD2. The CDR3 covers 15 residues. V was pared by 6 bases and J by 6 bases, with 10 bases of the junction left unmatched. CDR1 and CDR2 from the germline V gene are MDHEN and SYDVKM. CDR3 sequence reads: CASRFTSGGRGEQYF. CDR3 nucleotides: TGTGCCAGCAGATTTACTAGCGGGGGTAGGGGCGAGCAGTACTTC.

The CDR3 spells CASSETGNSPLHF. The DNA of the CDR3 is TGTGCCAGCAGTGAAACGGGTAATTCACCCCTCCACTTT. V and J are TRBV6-1 and TRBJ1-6; no clear D. CDR1 is MNHNS and CDR2 is SASEGT in the germline V gene. The CDR3 covers 13 residues. V lost 2 bases, J lost 6 bases, and 5 bases lay in between.

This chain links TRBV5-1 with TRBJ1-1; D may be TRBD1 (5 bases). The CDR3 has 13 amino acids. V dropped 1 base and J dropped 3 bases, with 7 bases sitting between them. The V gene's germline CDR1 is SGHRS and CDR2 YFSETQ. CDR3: CASSLSGDTEAFF. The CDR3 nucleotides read TGCGCCAGCAGCTTGTCGGGGGACACTGAAGCTTTCTTT.